Below, one TCR beta chain is given with its context. Clones were sequenced by immunoSEQ multiplex PCR, and TCRdb holds only the in-frame ones, with some missing. Here the sample spans 200,000 to 300,000 clones, less than 90% being singletons. The germline CDR1 and CDR2 sequences are LGHDT and YNNKEL (reference sequence). The V end lost 0 bases, the J end lost 7 bases, and 6 bases lay between the germline ends. The CDR3 runs to 13 residues. The entry originates in a study of blood T cell repertoires in COVID-19. The origin of this receptor is a man aged 55-75 years with acute or convalescent COVID-19. The material sequenced was peripheral blood. This rearrangement joins TRBV3-1 (or the pseudogene TRBV3-2) to TRBJ2-2; perhaps TRBD1 as D (5 bases). CDR3 DNA sequence: TGTGCCAGCAGCCAAGATAGGGGCGGGGAGCTGTTTTTT. Protein product: CASSQDRGGELFF.